The clone carrying this T cell receptor beta chain was seen more than once but under ten times. TCRdb processed the 5' RACE reads anew with MiXCR; each CDR3 protein has one entry. The profile shows some 220,000 distinct CDR3 sequences, 3.2% of them singletons. The data originate from a study of T cells after yellow fever vaccination. This CDR3 contains 16 residues. J was trimmed by 4 bases and V by 4 bases; bases with no gene match: 8. Germline V CDR1 and CDR2: MGHDK, SYGVNS. The receptor comes from a man younger than 35 who received the YFV17D yellow fever vaccine. This material consisted of CD4+ T cells sorted from PBMCs, taken 10 days after the yellow fever booster vaccination. This sequence joins TRBV25-1 and TRBJ2-2; 8 nucleotides line up with TRBD2. CDR3 nucleotides: TGTGCCAGCAGTGCCGATCGGGGGGGTGGCACCGGGGAGCTGTTTTTT. Amino acids: CASSADRGGGTGELFF. The whole variable domain, filled in from reference TRBV25-1 and TRBJ2-2, reads EADIYQTPRYLVIGTGKKITLECSQTMGHDKMYWYQQDPGMELHLIHYSYGVNSTEKGDLSSESTVSRIRTEHFPLTLESARPSHTSQYLCASSADRGGGTGELFFGEGSRLTVL.